This is a list of T cell receptor beta chains from one sample in a study of blood T cells in healthy people across ages. TCRdb redid the calling of the 5' RACE reads with MiXCR, one entry per CDR3 protein. The table shows 550,000 to 750,000 distinct CDR3 sequences, with roughly 21% occurring only once. Sequenced: blood. These receptors were collected from a man between 65 and 85 years old in good health. CDR3s include the opening cysteine and the closing phenylalanine or tryptophan. D genes are given only for firm matches. Clone size is given for some rows only: seen once, a few or many times, or a class if the clone is expanded.

TRBJ1-1 | . | TRBV6-1 | . | TGTGCCAGCAGTAGCGAACAGGGCCCCAACACTGAAGCTTTCTTT | CASSSEQGPNTEAFF
TRBJ1-5 | . | TRBV28 | . | TGTGCCAGCACTGGCCCTCAGCGGCCCCAGCATTTT | CASTGPQRPQHF
TRBJ1-1 | . | TRBV7-9 | . | TGTGCCAGCAGCATTAGGGACGGTGAAGCTTTCTTT | CASSIRDGEAFF
TRBJ1-2 | . | TRBV28 | . | TGTGCCAGCAGTTTGTCCGCCACCTACAGCTACACCTTC | CASSLSATYSYTF
TRBJ2-5 | TRBD2 | TRBV5-1 | many | TGCGCCAGCAGCGCGGGACTAGCGGGAGTGGTTGCGGAGACCCAGTACTTC | CASSAGLAGVVAETQYF
TRBJ2-1 | . | TRBV5-1 | . | TGCGCCAGCAGCTTGGGTGCTAGAGACTACAATGAGCAGTTCTTC | CASSLGARDYNEQFF
TRBJ1-2 | . | TRBV24-1 | few | TGTGCCACCAGTGAATTCGGCTATGGCTACACCTTC | CATSEFGYGYTF
TRBJ2-3 | TRBD1 | TRBV28 | . | TGTGCCAGCAGTCACCAGGGGGTTGGGACAGATACGCAGTATTTT | CASSHQGVGTDTQYF
TRBJ2-1 | . | TRBV15 | . | TGTGCCACCAGCAGAGTAGGGCAGCGTACCTACAATGAGCAGTTCTTC | CATSRVGQRTYNEQFF
TRBJ1-1 | TRBD1 | TRBV28 | . | TGTGCCAGCAGTCCACCCAGACAGGGGCGATGGACTGAAGCTTTCTTT | CASSPPRQGRWTEAFF
TRBJ2-1 | TRBD2 | TRBV29-1 | . | TGCAGCGTTGTGGCGGGAGGGTACAATGAGCAGTTCTTC | CSVVAGGYNEQFF
TRBJ2-2 | . | TRBV20-1 | . | TGCAGTGCCTCGGGACACTCCACCGGGGAGCTGTTTTTT | CSASGHSTGELFF
TRBJ2-5 | TRBD1 | TRBV4-2 | . | TGTGCCAGCAGCCAAGATTCAGGGGGCGGCCTTGAAAGCCAGACCCAGTACTTC | CASSQDSGGGLESQTQYF
TRBJ2-1 | . | TRBV6-5 | few | TGTGCCAGCAGTTACTCTCCTTCGGCAGGCCGTGAGCAGTTCTTC | CASSYSPSAGREQFF
TRBJ2-1 | . | TRBV7-9 | few | TGTGCCAGCAGCCCTCGACAGACCCCACACCATGAGCAGTTCTTC | CASSPRQTPHHEQFF
TRBJ2-5 | . | TRBV5-1 | . | TGCGCCAGCAGCCATGGGCGGGCGGAAGAGGACCAGTACTTC | CASSHGRAEEDQYF
TRBJ2-7 | . | TRBV28 | few | TGTGCCAGCAGTCCGGAAACCTACGAGCAGTACTTC | CASSPETYEQYF
TRBJ2-1 | . | TRBV6-2/TRBV6-3 | many | TGTGCCACCGTGCAGGGCCGTGAGCAGTTCTTC | CATVQGREQFF
TRBJ2-7 | . | TRBV27 | few | TGTGCCAGCAGTTTGTCCCGGGACAACTCCTACGAGCAGTACTTC | CASSLSRDNSYEQYF
TRBJ2-5 | . | TRBV7-2 | few | TGTGCCAGCAGCCCCGACAGGTCGGAGACCCAGTACTTC | CASSPDRSETQYF
TRBJ1-2 | TRBD1 | TRBV12-3/TRBV12-4 | . | TGTGCCAGCAGTTTTGGCCCACAGGGGGACTATGGCTACACCTTC | CASSFGPQGDYGYTF
TRBJ2-3 | . | TRBV10-3 | few | TGTGCCATCAGTGACTTAGGCGTGGATTCGCAGTATTTT | CAISDLGVDSQYF
TRBJ2-1 | . | TRBV19 | . | TGTGCCAGTAGTACTTCGGGACTCAACAATGAGCAGTTCTTC | CASSTSGLNNEQFF
TRBJ2-1 | TRBD1 | TRBV4-1 | few | TGCGCCAGCAGCCAAGACAGGGACAGGCGGCCTTGGGATGAGCAGTTCTTC | CASSQDRDRRPWDEQFF
TRBJ2-7 | . | TRBV6-2/TRBV6-3 | few | TGTGCCAGCAGTTACCCTGCACTCTCCTACGAGCAGTACTTC | CASSYPALSYEQYF
TRBJ2-7 | TRBD2 | TRBV2 | few | TGTGCCAGCAGCGACGCTAGCGGGAGAGGGACCTACGAGCAGTACTTC | CASSDASGRGTYEQYF
TRBJ1-2 | . | TRBV29-1 | many | TGCAGCGTTGAAGACCAGGGGCAAAACTATGGCTACACCTTC | CSVEDQGQNYGYTF
TRBJ2-3 | . | TRBV29-1 | . | TGCAGCGTTAGTGATCTTCTCACAGATACGCAGTATTTT | CSVSDLLTDTQYF
TRBJ2-1 | TRBD2 | TRBV12-3/TRBV12-4 | . | TGTGCCAGCAGTTTTTCAGCTAGCGGGAGCAATGAGCAGTTATTC | CASSFSASGSNEQLF
TRBJ1-2 | TRBD1 | TRBV3-1 | . | TGTGCCAGCAGCCAATTTCAGGGGGCCAACTATGGCTACACCTTC | CASSQFQGANYGYTF
TRBJ2-7 | . | TRBV14 | few | TGTGCCAGCAGCCAAGCACGCGGGTACCACGAGCAGTACTTC | CASSQARGYHEQYF
TRBJ2-2 | . | TRBV28 | few | TGTGCCAGCGGGGCAGGACGGAACACCGGGGAGCTGTTTTTT | CASGAGRNTGELFF
TRBJ2-3 | . | TRBV30 | . | TGTGCCTGGACTTTACTGGCTGCAGATACGCAGTATTTT | CAWTLLAADTQYF
TRBJ1-6 | TRBD1 | TRBV2 | few | TGTGCCAGCACCCTCCGGGACAGGGGTCGATCACCCCTCCACTTT | CASTLRDRGRSPLHF